The source of this T cell receptor (beta chain) is a study of cytomegalovirus exposure and HLA in healthy donors (dated by TCRdb to about 2017). Describing the broader study: An earlier analysis of approximately 590 of the donors reported 250 to 350 Gb of sequence data and 117 million unique TCR beta sequences from 150 million to 200 million T cells. Roughly 300 gigabases of sequencing data and 75 million to 85 million unique TCR sequences made up an early release that covered about 640 HLA-typed donors. The genetic ancestry cluster associated with self-reported Caucasian donors included about 84% of the 300 to 450 genotyped donors. The study aimed to test whether signatures of past pathogen exposure could be identified by cataloging public T cell receptors. The study profiled the T cell repertoires of hundreds of subjects by immunosequencing and related them to cytomegalovirus serostatus. In addition to the first cohort of roughly 700 subjects, a separate validation cohort of 120 different subjects was used. High-throughput TCR immunosequencing, statistical association of individual TCRs with disease status, and machine learning were combined to predict cytomegalovirus infection status. A later analysis re-analyzed previously published TCR beta repertoires from 500 to 700 donors and added high-resolution HLA genotyping to study TCR occurrence patterns. The later analysis used no new phenotypic data to find candidate immune exposures, relying instead on TCR beta sequences and their occurrence across donors. In an earlier analysis of 587 of the donors, high-throughput TCR beta sequencing was used to judge whether each TCR beta V gene segment behaved as functional or pseudogenic. Donor age, sex, ethnicity and CMV serostatus were collected together with the repertoire data. A later genetic analysis used genome-wide SNP genotypes for about three fifths of the 666 donors, treating that subset as a discovery cohort. All discovery cohort repertoires had been generated on a single sequencing platform. HLA typing included class I and class II loci at four-digit resolution. Typing coverage varied by locus: roughly 620-640 donors for A, B, C, DRB1 and DQB1; more than 500 for DQA1; about 590 for DPA1; around 490 for DPB1. Four or five DR-DQ haplotypes were handled as single units for association and clustering because linkage in the cohort was strong. Across about 370 genotyped donors of the cohort, an average of roughly 250,000 unique TCR beta nucleotide sequences per donor were sequenced, and roughly 18% of those sequences were non-productive.

From V the trimming removes 3 bases and from J it removes 5 bases, while the gene matches leave 15 bases of the junction unaccounted for. CDR1 and CDR2, looked up from the germline V gene, are WSHSY and SAAADI. The CDR3, cysteine through phenylalanine, is 17 amino acids long. The only DNA kept is the CDR3, 51 bases in frame from the first base. The cohort comprised around 690 healthy bone marrow donors. Cohort members were all nominally healthy when sampled, although unrecorded immune exposures were likely present. The donor tested CMV seronegative, placing the donor among the 300 to 400 seronegative members of the cohort. A peripheral blood sample was provided by each donor, and peripheral blood mononuclear cells were used for TCR beta sequencing. The Qiagen DNeasy Blood Extraction Kit was used to extract genomic DNA from the blood cell samples. About this clone itself: Its specific antigen is unknown. Base qualities are not recorded, but no much larger clone differs from it by a single base.

The receptor library was made with the immunoSEQ multiplex PCR assay. For the multiplex PCR, a mixture combining 60 forward primers for TCR Vbeta segments and 13 reverse primers for TCR Jbeta segments was used. The CDR3 region of rearranged TCR beta genes was amplified from genomic DNA by a multiplex PCR assay. The Illumina HiSeq System was used to sequence the amplified TCR beta libraries as 87-base-pair reads. The paper's data handling went like this. In a later analysis, about 80 million unique TCR beta chains were counted across the 650 to 700 repertoires, and about 9.9 million of these chains were shared by at least two donors. A nearest-neighbor algorithm error-corrected the raw reads and collapsed the reads into unique sequences, merging closely related sequences to remove PCR and sequencing errors. To assign V, D and J gene segments, CDR3 sequences were aligned to IMGT reference sequences. Each retained sequence needed at least a six-nucleotide match to both a V gene segment and a J gene segment. A rearrangement counted as productive if the CDR3 had no stop codons and remained in frame with V and J, and every other rearrangement counted as non-productive. CDR3 was defined by IMGT convention, running from the second conserved V-encoded cysteine to the conserved J-encoded phenylalanine. The earlier analysis of around 640 of the donors excluded sequences that lacked an unambiguous match to a single V gene segment. An earlier analysis of approximately 590 of the donors called V segments functional above 56.7% productive rearrangements and segregating when the between-donor standard deviation exceeded 5%. A statistical classification framework was developed to diagnose cytomegalovirus status using the catalog of TCR beta chain sequences. In a later analysis, TCR nucleotide sequences were compared against IMGT/GENE-DB human TR gene sequences so that V and J genes could be assigned. The TCRdist pipeline was used in a later analysis to assign CDR3 sequences and most-parsimonious VDJ recombination scenarios. In a later analysis, each TCR beta chain was defined by its CDR3 amino acid sequence together with its V-gene family, and reads lacking a unique V-gene family were excluded. To address suspected cross-contamination and a sequencing artifact, a later analysis removed 592 highly shared, low-generation-probability nucleotide sequences. For each public chain, a later analysis derived a clonal expansion index from normalized ranks of inferred template counts within each repertoire. A later analysis computed generation probabilities with a VDJ recombination model fitted to out-of-frame rearrangements, and checked the results against IGoR. A later analysis scored TCR-TCR, TCR-HLA and TCR-CMV co-occurrence with hypergeometric tests, applying a repertoire-size bias correction to TCR pairs. False discovery rates were estimated in a later analysis by permuting HLA or CMV assignments 20 times. In a later analysis, co-occurring TCRs were grouped using DBSCAN, and TCRdist sequence similarity was added for clustering within HLA-allele-positive subsets. For co-occurrence clustering, repertoires with fewer than 30,000 or more than 120,000 public chains were excluded, along with a handful of repertoires with anomalous nucleotide sharing. Drawn from immuneACCESS, this table holds only the in-frame rearrangements with V and J called that TCRdb kept. Clones are partly lost; checked studies trace under half to an unresolved V gene and leave the rest unexplained. Clone size and the V and J calls come from that table; the DNA yielded D and trimming. Here the sample has approximately 130,000 clones; approximately 81% occur a single time. The ten biggest clones cover less than 2.5% of the sample.

General study outcomes and caveats: In a later analysis, TCR association rates were found to vary across HLA loci, with the most associated TCRs seen for DRB1 alleles and the fewest for HLA-C alleles. A cluster of highly shared sequence variants was judged likely to represent a technical artifact of the sequencing pipeline. In this cohort, only TCR beta chains were sequenced, and detectable features were limited by the absence of alpha or paired-chain data. Most CMV-associated TCR beta chains appeared to be HLA-restricted in a later analysis, and the HLA associations seemed to be driven largely by CMV exposure. According to a later genetic analysis, donors in an Asian-associated ancestry cluster had fewer N-insertions in productive TCRs than the roughly 670-donor mean. Some IMGT-functional V segments, including TRBV6-2 and TRBV6-3, could not be distinguished by the 87-base-pair reads and were therefore excluded. A total of some 180 TCR beta chains were listed by the study as associated with cytomegalovirus. Assigning TCR associations to individual alleles was difficult when HLA alleles, especially DR and DQ, strongly co-occurred. The authors suggested that the approach could potentially be generalized to other disease states and immunological phenotypes. According to a later analysis, parvovirus B19, influenza, CMV and Epstein-Barr virus appeared linked to several top co-occurrence clusters. At a false discovery rate of 0.05, a later analysis linked 16,951 TCR beta sequences to specific HLA alleles. Most TCR sequences were seen in very few donors, while some public TCRs were found in many individuals. In vitro tests confirmed that three of the cytomegalovirus-associated TCR beta chains recognize cytomegalovirus antigens. The classifier was reported to diagnose cytomegalovirus status with high specificity and sensitivity in both the original and validation cohorts. A later genetic analysis associated a missense DCLRE1C variant with V-gene and J-gene trimming of TCR beta chains, and an independent cohort replicated the association. Because HLA typing was unavailable for some donors at each locus, only the typed subset was used in association tests. Compared with equally common non-associated chains, HLA-associated TCR beta chains in a later analysis were more clonally expanded and had lower generation probabilities. A further reported finding was that TCR beta sequences accurately predicted the HLA-A and HLA-B alleles for most subjects in the first cohort. Correlated functional status among segregating V segments might be attributable to linkage disequilibrium, but an unknown experimental factor could not be ruled out. For the cohort, immune exposure information was limited to CMV serostatus. Broadly in line with IMGT annotations, most TCR beta V segments showed up in productive rearrangements about 87% or about 30% of the time in an earlier analysis of several hundred of the donors. Because counts were too low, roughly 17 rarely observed V segments, including chromosome 9 orphons, were left out of the earlier analysis of 500 to 650 of the donors. The presence/absence analyses assumed that sequencing depth was roughly uniform across donors, and that assumption may not be true.

The source is a woman in her 40s in good health and CMV-seronegative. Input material: PBMCs. The rearrangement joined TRBV10-2 to TRBJ2-5; TRBD1 fits 7 bases in the junction. The sequenced DNA: TGCGCCAGCAGTGATCCACAAGGACAGGAGACCCGGGAGACCCAGTACTTC. This encodes CASSDPQGQETRETQYF.